This is a list of T cell receptor beta chains from one sample in a study of beta chain features in type 1 diabetes. Clones were read by immunoSEQ multiplex PCR, and TCRdb kept only the in-frame ones, dropping some. This sample has more than 100,000 clones; around 9% occur once, and the top ten carry over 0.6%. Sequencing was performed on central memory CD4+ T cells from blood. The origin of the receptors is a man aged 30 to 45 with type 1 diabetes. Each CDR3 is given with its conserved first and last residue. A D gene is named only where the DNA matches it firmly. Expanded clones get a size class; other rows say once, few or many, or leave the size out.

J gene,clone size,V gene,D gene,CDR3 DNA,CDR3 protein
TRBJ1-1,few,TRBV5-1,.,TGCGCCAGCAGCTTGGACGGGGTAACAACAATGACTGAAGCTTTCTTT,CASSLDGVTTMTEAFF
TRBJ2-7,many,TRBV7-2,.,TGTGCCAGCAGCTGGAAACAAGACAGCTACGAGCAGTACTTC,CASSWKQDSYEQYF
TRBJ2-6,few,TRBV7-2,.,TGTGCCAGCAGCCCCGCCCCGGGGGGCGCTGGGGCCAACGTCCTGACTTTC,CASSPAPGGAGANVLTF
TRBJ2-3,few,TRBV7-7,.,TGTGCTAGCAGCGACGGACTCGACTCCGTAGATACGCAGTATTTT,CASSDGLDSVDTQYF
TRBJ1-2,.,TRBV5-4,TRBD1,TGTGCCAGCAGCTGGGACAGGGGCGGCTATGGCTACACCTTC,CASSWDRGGYGYTF
TRBJ2-5,.,TRBV7-2,.,TGTGCCAGCAGCTTAGGAGCTAGTCTCCAAGAGACCCAGTACTTC,CASSLGASLQETQYF
TRBJ1-3,.,TRBV6-6,.,TGTGCCAGCAGTTTGGGCCCTGGAAACACCATATATTTT,CASSLGPGNTIYF
TRBJ1-1,few,TRBV29-1,.,TGCAGCGTTGGGGCGGGATGGGGCATGAACACTGAAGCTTTCTTT,CSVGAGWGMNTEAFF
TRBJ1-2,few,TRBV27,TRBD1,TGTGCCAGCAGTTTGGGACAGGGGGTCTACGGCTACACCTTC,CASSLGQGVYGYTF
TRBJ1-2,.,TRBV7-2,.,TGTGCCAGCAGCTTACGGACCGAGCGGATTAGTGGCTACACCTTC,CASSLRTERISGYTF
TRBJ1-2,many,TRBV6-6,TRBD1,TGTGCCACTGGGACAGGAGCAAACTATGGCTACACCTTC,CATGTGANYGYTF
TRBJ2-2,.,TRBV7-2,.,TGTGCCAGCAGCTACCAGCGCACCGGGGAGCTGTTTTTT,CASSYQRTGELFF
TRBJ2-7,few,TRBV10-1,.,TGCGCCAGCAGTCCTGCTCAAGGGGACGAGCAGTACTTC,CASSPAQGDEQYF
TRBJ1-1,few,TRBV5-6,TRBD1,TGTGCCAGCAGCTTGGTACAGGGGACTGAAGCTTTCTTT,CASSLVQGTEAFF
TRBJ2-1,.,TRBV11-2,.,TGTGCCAGCAGCCAAGGGGCCCGGCGGGGCGGCTATGAGCAGTTCTTC,CASSQGARRGGYEQFF
TRBJ2-3,few,TRBV19,.,TGTGCCAGTAGCTGGAGGGGCCAAGCGGATACGCAGTATTTT,CASSWRGQADTQYF
TRBJ2-1,few,TRBV18,.,TGTGCCAGCTCGGAGGGGACAGACAATGAGCAGTTCTTC,CASSEGTDNEQFF
TRBJ2-1,.,TRBV4-3,.,TGCGCCAGCAGCCAAGGCAGGGCCAATGAGCAGTTCTTC,CASSQGRANEQFF
TRBJ2-1,once,TRBV7-3,.,TGTGCCAGCAGCCTCTCCCCTACTGGACAGTACTACAATGAGCAGTTCTTC,CASSLSPTGQYYNEQFF
TRBJ2-1,.,TRBV29-1,TRBD1,TGCAGCGTACTCGGGACAGGGTACAATGAGCAGTTCTTC,CSVLGTGYNEQFF
TRBJ2-3,few,TRBV29-1,TRBD2,TGCAGCGGCCGCCGGGCGGCCCGGGGGGGCGCAGATACGCAGTATTTT,CSGRRAARGGADTQYF
TRBJ2-5,few,TRBV11-2,.,TGTGCCAGCAGCTTTCTTTTGGGGCAGGGCGAAGAGACCCAGTACTTC,CASSFLLGQGEETQYF
TRBJ2-3,.,TRBV7-7,TRBD1,TGTGCTAGCAGCTTAGGCTCAGGGGGACGAGCAGATACGCAGTATTTT,CASSLGSGGRADTQYF
TRBJ2-5,.,TRBV5-4,TRBD2,TGTGCCAGCAGCCTGACTAGCGGGGGTGGGGAGACCCAGTACTTC,CASSLTSGGGETQYF
TRBJ2-1,few,TRBV27,TRBD1,TGTGCCAGCAGTTGGACAGGGGTGGTGTTCTTC,CASSWTGVVFF
TRBJ2-3,.,TRBV30,TRBD1,TGTGCCTTTAACAGGGGGCAGACAGATACGCAGTATTTT,CAFNRGQTDTQYF
TRBJ2-5,.,TRBV7-8,.,TGTGCCAGCAGCTTACTTGGGGCCATCCAAGAGACCCAGTACTTC,CASSLLGAIQETQYF
TRBJ2-7,.,TRBV25-1,.,TGTGCCAGCAGTGACTCAACAGGGTCCCACGAGCAGTACTTC,CASSDSTGSHEQYF
TRBJ2-5,few,TRBV29-1,.,TGCAGCACACGAAGCGGGGAGACCCAGTACTTC,CSTRSGETQYF
TRBJ2-2,.,TRBV25-1,.,TGTGCCACAGGACAGAGATACACCGGGGAGCTGTTTTTT,CATGQRYTGELFF
TRBJ1-1,.,TRBV5-1,TRBD1,TGCGCCAGCAGCTCAGGACAGGGCTGGACTGAAGCTTTCTTT,CASSSGQGWTEAFF
TRBJ2-1,.,TRBV7-8,.,TGTGCCAGCAGCTTAGTCGGTGCGGTAGAGCAGTTCTTC,CASSLVGAVEQFF
TRBJ1-3,once,TRBV5-6,.,TGTGCCAGCAGCTTGGGTCAGGCCCTCTCTGGAAACACCATATATTTT,CASSLGQALSGNTIYF
TRBJ1-1,few,TRBV18,.,TGTGCCAGCTCACTCTCGCGTGACACTGAAGCTTTCTTT,CASSLSRDTEAFF
TRBJ1-2,.,TRBV18,TRBD1,TGTGCCAGCTCACCCCCCGGGACAGTACTTTATGGCTACACCTTC,CASSPPGTVLYGYTF
TRBJ2-2,.,TRBV28,TRBD1,TGTGCCACTCCCGGACAGGGCGGGACCGGGGAGCTGTTTTTT,CATPGQGGTGELFF
TRBJ2-7,few,TRBV5-6,.,TGTGCCAGCAGCTTGAGGGGAAGGATGGCCGATTACGAGCAGTACTTC,CASSLRGRMADYEQYF
TRBJ2-3,few,TRBV5-1,.,TGCGCCAGCAGCTTGGCAGCGAGCACAGATACGCAGTATTTT,CASSLAASTDTQYF
TRBJ1-5,.,TRBV7-8,TRBD1,TGTGCCAGCAGCTTAGTAGGGACAGCCCTCAATCAGCCCCAGCATTTT,CASSLVGTALNQPQHF
TRBJ1-2,.,TRBV30,.,TGTGCCTGGAGTGGGAGGGACGACTCTGGCTACACCTTC,CAWSGRDDSGYTF
TRBJ2-1,.,TRBV5-1,TRBD1,TGCGCCAGCAAAATACAGGGGTCCTACAATGAGCAGTTCTTC,CASKIQGSYNEQFF
TRBJ2-3,few,TRBV4-2,TRBD2,TGTGCCAGCAGCTGGGGACTAGCGGGGGTCACAGATACGCAGTATTTT,CASSWGLAGVTDTQYF
TRBJ2-3,.,TRBV5-4,TRBD2,TGTGCCAGCAGCGTTAGCGGGGGTACAGATACGCAGTATTTT,CASSVSGGTDTQYF
TRBJ1-2,few,TRBV30,.,TGTGCCTGGAGTGAGGGCAGCGGCTATGGCTACACCTTC,CAWSEGSGYGYTF
TRBJ1-6,.,TRBV18,.,TGTGCCAGCTCACCACAGGGGGATAATTCACCCCTCCACTTT,CASSPQGDNSPLHF
TRBJ1-1,few,TRBV5-6,.,TGTGCCAGCAGCTCCGCTGGGGAGGGGATGTCTGAAGCTTTCTTT,CASSSAGEGMSEAFF
TRBJ1-1,few,TRBV6-6,.,TGTGCCAGCTCTGGCGTCAGGGAAACTGAAGCTTTCTTT,CASSGVRETEAFF
TRBJ1-1,few,TRBV28,TRBD1,TGTGCCAGCAACCAAGCAGGGGGCGGGATGAACACTGAAGCTTTCTTT,CASNQAGGGMNTEAFF
TRBJ2-5,.,TRBV29-1,TRBD2,TGCAGCGCGGCGGGGGGCCAAGAGACCCAGTACTTC,CSAAGGQETQYF
TRBJ2-2,few,TRBV11-2,.,TGTGCCAGCAGCAAGCTTAGATTGGTGCGGGGTGACACCGGGGAGCTGTTTTTT,CASSKLRLVRGDTGELFF
TRBJ2-3,few,TRBV28,.,TGTGCCAGCAGTTTGTCACAGGCCACAGATACGCAGTATTTT,CASSLSQATDTQYF
TRBJ2-3,.,TRBV5-6,TRBD2,TGTGCCAGCAGCTCTGGGGGGGGAAACGGGGCAGATACGCAGTATTTT,CASSSGGGNGADTQYF
TRBJ2-1,few,TRBV6-5,.,TGTGCCAGCAGTTACTCACGGGGGGCCGAGTATGAGCAGTTCTTC,CASSYSRGAEYEQFF